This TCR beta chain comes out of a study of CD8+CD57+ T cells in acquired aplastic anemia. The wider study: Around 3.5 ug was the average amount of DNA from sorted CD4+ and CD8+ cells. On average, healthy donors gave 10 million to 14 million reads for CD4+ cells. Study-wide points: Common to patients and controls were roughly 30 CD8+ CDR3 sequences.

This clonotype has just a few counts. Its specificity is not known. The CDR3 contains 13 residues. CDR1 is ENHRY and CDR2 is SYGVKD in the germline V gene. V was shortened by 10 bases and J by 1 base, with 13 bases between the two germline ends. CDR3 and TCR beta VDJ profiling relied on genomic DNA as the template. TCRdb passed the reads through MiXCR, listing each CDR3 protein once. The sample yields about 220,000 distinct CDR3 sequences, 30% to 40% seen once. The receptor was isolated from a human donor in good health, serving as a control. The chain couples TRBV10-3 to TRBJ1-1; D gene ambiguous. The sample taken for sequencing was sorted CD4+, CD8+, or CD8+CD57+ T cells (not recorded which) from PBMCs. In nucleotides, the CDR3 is TGTGCCAGCATCCCAAATGGGAACACTGAAGCTTTCTTT. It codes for CASIPNGNTEAFF.